Listed below are T cell receptor beta chains from one sample, sequenced in a study of T cells in Graves' hyperthyroidism and ophthalmopathy. In TCRdb, the multiplex PCR reads were re-called with MiXCR into one record per CDR3 protein. This sample has about 720,000 distinct CDR3 sequences, with 15% to 20% found just once. The sample consisted of blood. The receptors stem from a woman aged 45 to 65 with Graves' hyperthyroidism that later progressed to Graves' ophthalmopathy. Each CDR3 is given with its conserved first and last residue. The D gene is left open where the match is weak. Expanded clones get a size class; other rows say once, few or many, or leave the size out.

len	v_gene	j_gene	abundance	d_gene	CDR3nt	CDR3aa
14	TRBV6-1	TRBJ1-5	few	-	TGTGCCAGCAGCCTCTCGGAGGGCTTTCAGCCCCAGCATTTT	CASSLSEGFQPQHF
15	TRBV20-1	TRBJ2-1	-	TRBD2	TGCAGTGCTCGGACTAGCGGGGGCCCCTACAATGAGCAGTTCTTC	CSARTSGGPYNEQFF
16	TRBV20-1	TRBJ2-4	few	-	TGCAGTGCTCCGCGCGGAGGGGCAGGGGAAAAGAACATTCAGTACTTC	CSAPRGGAGEKNIQYF
14	TRBV20-1	TRBJ1-6	-	TRBD1	TGCAGTGCTAGGTCCGGGACAGATAATTCACCCCTCCACTTT	CSARSGTDNSPLHF
16	TRBV5-1	TRBJ2-1	few	-	TGCGCCAGCAGCTCACTGGGGGGGCAAGGCTACAATGAGCAGTTCTTC	CASSSLGGQGYNEQFF
14	TRBV30	TRBJ2-1	once	TRBD2	TGTGCCTGGCGGACTAGCCCTTCCTACAATGAGCAGTTCTTC	CAWRTSPSYNEQFF
16	TRBV20-1	TRBJ2-5	many	-	TGCAGTGCTAGAGATGCAGGGGGGTCCCCCCAAGAGACCCAGTACTTC	CSARDAGGSPQETQYF
16	TRBV27	TRBJ1-3	-	-	TGTGCCAGCAGTTTCACAGCCGAGACCTACGGAAACACCATATATTTT	CASSFTAETYGNTIYF
16	TRBV5-1	TRBJ2-3	-	TRBD1	TGCGCCAGCAGCTCCAGACAGGGGGCAGCTACAGATACGCAGTATTTT	CASSSRQGAATDTQYF
18	TRBV7-3	TRBJ2-3	many	TRBD1	TGTGCCAGCAGTCGAGGGGAAGGGGGCCCCCCACACACAGATACGCAGTATTTT	CASSRGEGGPPHTDTQYF
17	TRBV6-1	TRBJ2-5	few	TRBD2	TGTGCCAGCAGTGAGGTTTCTAGCGGGGCTTACCAAGAGACCCAGTACTTC	CASSEVSSGAYQETQYF
15	TRBV5-1	TRBJ2-1	many	-	TGCGCCAGCAGCTTGGCCTGGATAGGTGGCAATGAGCAGTTCTTC	CASSLAWIGGNEQFF
12	TRBV7-9	TRBJ2-7	many	TRBD1	TGTGCCAGCACCACAGGGGGAGGAGAGCAGTACTTC	CASTTGGGEQYF
13	TRBV13	TRBJ2-7	-	-	TGTGCCAGCAGCTTAGAAAGACGGCCCGAGCAGTACTTC	CASSLERRPEQYF
17	TRBV5-1	TRBJ2-4	-	-	TGCGCCAGCAGCTTGGAAAGGACAGGGACTAGAAGGGACATTCAGTACTTC	CASSLERTGTRRDIQYF
13	TRBV10-2	TRBJ1-2	-	TRBD1	TGCGCCAGCGCCACCGGGACAGGGGTTTTCTACACCTTC	CASATGTGVFYTF
14	TRBV5-1	TRBJ2-1	-	-	TGCGCCAGCAGCACACCTAGCTCCAACAATGAGCAGTTCTTC	CASSTPSSNNEQFF
15	TRBV29-1	TRBJ2-7	-	TRBD1	TGCAGCGTCGTTCCCGGGACAGGGGCTCTATACGAGCAGTACTTC	CSVVPGTGALYEQYF
15	TRBV18	TRBJ2-1	many	TRBD1	TGTGCCAGCTCGCGGGACAGGGAAAAAATGACTGAGCAGTTCTTC	CASSRDREKMTEQFF
16	TRBV7-3	TRBJ1-1	-	-	TGTGCCAGCAGCTTGTCGTACCAGCTCATGAACACTGAAGCTTTCTTT	CASSLSYQLMNTEAFF
15	TRBV7-9	TRBJ1-1	-	TRBD1	TGTGCCAGCAGCCCCCGGGACAGAGAGAACACTGAAGCTTTCTTT	CASSPRDRENTEAFF
13	TRBV29-1	TRBJ1-2	-	-	TGCAGCGTTGAAGGTGGGGGCAACTATGGCTACACCTTC	CSVEGGGNYGYTF
15	TRBV19	TRBJ1-2	-	TRBD1	TGTGCCAGTAGTCTCGGACAGGGACGGCCCTATGGCTACACCTTC	CASSLGQGRPYGYTF